The 25 T cell receptor beta chains listed next were all sequenced from one sample in a study of blood T cell repertoires in COVID-19. The method was immunoSEQ multiplex PCR; TCRdb's version includes in-frame clones alone and lacks a portion of them. The table lists roughly 330,000 clones, around 87% of them singletons. The sequencing input was PBMCs or T cells enriched from blood (not recorded which). These receptor sequences come from a woman in her twenties or thirties who had recovered from COVID-19.

Regarding this clone: The same CDR3 is also encoded by other DNA sequences in this sample. The chain employs TRBV7-9 and TRBJ2-7, with no clear D. Germline loops: CDR1 SEHNR, CDR2 FQNEAQ (reference sequence). The CDR3 covers 13 residues. Deletions cut 5 bases from V and 3 bases from J, with 11 bases between. Written as DNA, the CDR3 is TGTGCCAGCAGCCCCCAAGGAGACTACGAGCAGTACTTC. Residues: CASSPQGDYEQYF.

The chain combines TRBV29-1 with TRBJ1-1; 8 bases align to TRBD1. The CDR3 covers 13 residues. V was pared by 2 bases and J by 1 base, with 0 bases of the junction left unmatched. Germline CDR1 and CDR2: SQVTM and ANQGSEA. The CDR3 spells CSVETGGNTEAFF. CDR3 DNA sequence: TGCAGCGTTGAAACAGGGGGGAACACTGAAGCTTTCTTT.

This rearrangement joins TRBV2 to TRBJ2-2, with TRBD2 matching 11 bases. Germline V gene lookup returns CDR1 SNHLY and CDR2 FYNNEI. This CDR3 spans 16 amino acids. Trimming at V came to 5 bases and at J to 1 base, leaving 3 bases not matched to a gene. This CDR3 reads CASSPLAGGNTGELFF. CDR3 coding DNA: TGTGCCAGCAGTCCGCTAGCGGGGGGGAACACCGGGGAGCTGTTTTTT.

This chain joins TRBV7-9 and TRBJ1-1, with unresolved D. The CDR3 covers 15 residues. The V end lost 1 base, the J end lost 5 bases, and 14 bases lay between the germline ends. Germline loops: CDR1 SEHNR, CDR2 FQNEAQ (reference sequence). The CDR3 DNA reads as TGTGCCAGCAGCTTAGGGTGGGGAGTCGATACTGAAGCTTTCTTT. It is translated as CASSLGWGVDTEAFF.

The J gene is TRBJ1-2, the V gene TRBV7-2; 9 nucleotides match TRBD1. After removal of 5 bases from V and 2 bases from J, the junction contained 0 bases not matched to a gene. The CDR3 runs to 13 residues. Germline-derived CDR1 and CDR2 are SGHTA and FQGNSA. CDR3 DNA sequence: TGTGCCAGCAGCGGACAGGGGAACTATGGCTACACCTTC. This sequence encodes CASSGQGNYGYTF.

V is TRBV30 and J is TRBJ2-2, with D unclear. The CDR3 runs to 14 residues. The V gene lost 5 bases and the J gene lost 4 bases, with 14 bases spanning the gap. Germline V gene lookup returns CDR1 GTSNPN and CDR2 SVGIG (reference sequence). The CDR3 is CAWLRQRTTGELFF. CDR3 nucleotide sequence: TGTGCCTGGTTAAGGCAGCGAACCACCGGGGAGCTGTTTTTT.

The J gene is TRBJ2-3, the V gene TRBV2; 7 positions agree with TRBD2. V trimming: 6 bases; J trimming: 4 bases; junction bases outside the gene matches: 10. Looked up from germline, CDR1 is SNHLY and CDR2 is FYNNEI. This CDR3 has 15 residues. The CDR3 coding sequence is TGTGCCAGCAGCATCGGACTAGTTAGGCCAGATACGCAGTATTTT. This translates into CASSIGLVRPDTQYF.

The genes are TRBV30 and TRBJ2-3; the match to TRBD2 covers 8 bases. The CDR3 totals 13 residues. Germline CDR1 is GTSNPN and CDR2 is SVGIG (reference sequence). V lost 5 bases and J lost 4; bases outside the gene matches: 5. The CDR3 reads CAWLIGGADTQYF. In DNA form, the CDR3 reads TGTGCCTGGCTCATCGGGGGGGCAGATACGCAGTATTTT. Complete variable domain (other parts from reference TRBV30 and TRBJ2-3): SQTIHQWPATLVQPVGSPLSLECTVEGTSNPNLYWYRQAAGRGLQLLFYSVGIGQISSEVPQNLSASRPQDRQFILSSKKLLLSDSGFYLCAWLIGGADTQYFGPGTRLTVL.

The sample holds one count of this clone. The genes are TRBV6-2 or TRBV6-3 and TRBJ1-5; D remains unclear. Germline CDR1 and CDR2: MNHEY and SVGEGT. The germline V and J ends were trimmed by 4 bases and 6 bases, with 7 bases remaining between them. The CDR3 spans 12 residues. The DNA for the CDR3 is TGTGCCAGCAGTTTTCGGGGTCAGCCCCAGCATTTT. Amino acid sequence: CASSFRGQPQHF.

This chain uses TRBV11-1 with TRBJ1-3, with 7 bases aligning to TRBD1. Germline trimming cut 3 bases from V and 4 bases from J; bases unmatched to any gene: 3. The CDR3 sequence is 14 residues long. The germline CDR1 and CDR2 sequences are SGHAT and FQDESV (reference sequence). Here the CDR3 reads CASSFGTEGNTIYF. As DNA, the CDR3 is TGTGCCAGCAGCTTCGGGACAGAAGGAAACACCATATATTTT. Complete variable domain (other parts from reference TRBV11-1 and TRBJ1-3): EAEVAQSPRYKITEKSQAVAFWCDPISGHATLYWYRQILGQGPELLVQFQDESVVDDSQLPKDRFSAERLKGVDSTLKIQPAELGDSAMYLCASSFGTEGNTIYFGEGSWLTVV.

This chain joins TRBV29-1 and TRBJ2-1; 12 positions agree with TRBD2. Germline loops: CDR1 SQVTM, CDR2 ANQGSEA. The CDR3 loop spans 13 amino acids. The CDR3 protein is CGTSSGGGNEQFF. DNA of the CDR3: TGCGGAACCTCTAGCGGGGGGGGCAATGAGCAGTTCTTC.

This clone has just one count. V is TRBV5-1 and J is TRBJ2-3, with 9 nucleotides matching TRBD2. The V gene's germline CDR1 is SGHRS and CDR2 YFSETQ. The V gene end was trimmed by 0 bases and the J gene end by 2 bases; junction bases not matched to a gene: 4. The CDR3 loop spans 16 amino acids. The CDR3 DNA is TGCGCCAGCAGCTTGGTGAGCGGGGGGAACACAGATACGCAGTATTTT. Its translation: CASSLVSGGNTDTQYF.

J is TRBJ1-1 and V is TRBV5-1, with 7 bases identical to TRBD1. The CDR3 is made up of 14 amino acids. Germline CDR1 and CDR2: SGHRS and YFSETQ. After removal of 4 bases from V and 1 base from J, the junction contained 4 bases not matched to a gene. The CDR3, as DNA: TGCGCCAGCAGCCCCCGGACAGGGAACACTGAAGCTTTCTTT. Its protein product is CASSPRTGNTEAFF.

This clone was observed a handful of times. This chain links TRBV11-2 with TRBJ1-1; 9 bases agree with TRBD1. Unmatched junction bases numbered 3, after V lost 4 bases and J lost 6 bases. Germline-derived CDR1 and CDR2 are SGHAT and FQNNGV. This CDR3 region has 13 residues. Written as DNA, the CDR3 is TGTGCCAGCAGCTCGGACAGGGGCGCTGAAGCTTTCTTT. The encoded protein is CASSSDRGAEAFF.

The V and J genes are TRBV6-1 and TRBJ2-1; a weak D match, TRBD2 (5 bases). The CDR3 totals 17 residues. Trimming removed 4 bases at V and 1 base at J, with 17 bases between. Germline values: CDR1 MNHNS, CDR2 SASEGT. CDR3 sequence: CASSGAGSFGSYNEQFF. CDR3 coding DNA: TGTGCCAGCAGTGGGGCGGGTTCTTTTGGTTCCTACAATGAGCAGTTCTTC.

The V gene is TRBV28, the J gene TRBJ2-2; 11 nucleotides agree with TRBD1. Trimming at V came to 3 bases and at J to 4 bases, leaving 7 bases not matched to a gene. CDR1 is MDHEN, CDR2 SYDVKM, per germline. CDR3 length equals 17 residues. The CDR3: CASSFGGTGGTTGELFF. The CDR3 DNA follows: TGTGCCAGCAGTTTTGGTGGGACAGGGGGGACCACCGGGGAGCTGTTTTTT.

On this clone: The junction and the germline gene differ at one end; a read error may be behind it. V and J are TRBV20-1 and TRBJ1-2; D remains ambiguous. CDR3 length equals 9 residues. Germline V gene sequence: CDR1 DFQATT, CDR2 SNEGSKA (reference sequence). The CDR3 here is CSARDFIAF. DNA of the CDR3: TGCAGTGCTAGGGACTTTATCGCCTTC.

This chain uses TRBV27 with TRBJ2-7; 11 nucleotides agree with TRBD1. The CDR3 has 13 amino acids. V shed 5 bases, J shed 7 bases, and the junction held 4 bases outside the gene matches. Germline V CDR1 and CDR2: MNHEY, SMNVEV (reference sequence). The CDR3 DNA reads TGTGCCAGCAGTAGGGACAGGGGGTTGGAGCAGTACTTC. This encodes CASSRDRGLEQYF.

The chain couples TRBV5-1 to TRBJ1-2, with 10 bases that match TRBD1. Trimming took 4 bases from V and 8 from J; bases not matched to a gene: 8. The CDR3 spans 14 residues. Germline V CDR1 and CDR2: SGHRS, YFSETQ. The DNA for the CDR3 is TGCGCCAGCAGCCCCGGGACAGGGGTGTGGGGCTACACCTTC. Protein product: CASSPGTGVWGYTF.

The chain joins TRBV6-6 to TRBJ1-5; a possible D gene is TRBD1 (5 bases). CDR1 is MNHNY, CDR2 SVGAGI, per germline (reference sequence). The CDR3 extends over 15 amino acids. V shed 8 bases and J shed 2 bases, with 16 bases lying between them. The CDR3 sequence is CASSRAGQGNQPQHF. CDR3 coding DNA: TGTGCCAGCTCCCGAGCGGGGCAGGGCAATCAGCCCCAGCATTTT.

The chain uses TRBV4-3 and TRBJ1-3; 9 bases map to TRBD1. Germline V gene lookup returns CDR1 LGHNA and CDR2 YSLEER. Trimming at V came to 4 bases and at J to 4 bases, leaving 11 bases not matched to a gene. The CDR3 spans 17 residues. CDR3 sequence: CASSRVDTDRGGNTIYF. The CDR3 bases are TGCGCCAGCAGCCGAGTTGACACCGACAGGGGGGGAAACACCATATATTTT.

The chain is built from TRBV4-3 and TRBJ1-5; no clear D gene. The germline V gene encodes CDR1 LGHNA and CDR2 YSLEER. This CDR3 contains 15 residues. V was trimmed by 4 bases and J by 7 bases, leaving 17 bases between them. The CDR3 DNA reads as TGCGCCAGCAGCCCCAACCGGCGGGGTCGACAGCCCCAGCATTTT. It is translated as CASSPNRRGRQPQHF.

In its sample, this clone was seen a few times. The genes are TRBV11-2 and TRBJ1-1; D ambiguous. V gave up 1 base and J gave up 4 bases, with 19 bases separating them. Germline CDR1 SGHAT, CDR2 FQNNGV. The CDR3 runs to 17 residues. CDR3 region: CASSLVARGPTGTEAFF. The CDR3 region has the DNA TGTGCCAGCAGCTTAGTTGCGCGGGGTCCAACGGGCACTGAAGCTTTCTTT.

This rearrangement joins TRBV19 to TRBJ1-5; TRBD1 is a possible D gene (5 bases). Deletions cut 3 bases from V and 0 bases from J, with 21 bases between. The CDR3 has 19 amino acids. Germline V gene data show CDR1 as LNHDA and CDR2 as SQIVND (reference sequence). CDR3 in amino acids: CASSMRARAGSASNQPQHF. Written as DNA, the CDR3 is TGTGCCAGTAGTATGAGGGCCAGGGCCGGGAGTGCTAGCAATCAGCCCCAGCATTTT.

The rearrangement uses TRBV19 and TRBJ1-1; D perhaps matches TRBD1 (6 bases). CDR3 length: 13 residues. V gave up 6 bases and J gave up 6 bases, with 14 bases separating them. Per germline, CDR1 LNHDA and CDR2 SQIVND (reference sequence). The CDR3, as DNA: TGTGCCAGTAGCCTCGGAACAGGGTCTGAAGCTTTCTTT. As protein: CASSLGTGSEAFF.